Each of the 8 T cell receptor beta chains below was sequenced from the same sample in a study of T cells in Graves' hyperthyroidism and ophthalmopathy (dated by TCRdb to between 2018 and 2020). Library preparation was by multiplex PCR. Instrument used: Illumina HiSeq 2000. The TCR beta CDR3 regions were amplified from RNA transcripts. A first-round RT-PCR of the TCR CDR3 used the HTBI primer set with the Qiagen OneStep RT-PCR kit. TCRdb passed the public sequencing reads through fastp at Q25 and MiXCR, retaining productive beta sequences. Each entry merges the rows of one CDR3 protein and shows their most common DNA and genes. The sample table shows hundreds of thousands of distinct CDR3 sequences, and over 35% are seen once. Approximately 8.7% of the sample comes from the top ten. Sequencing was performed on blood. These receptors originate from a man between 18 and 35 years old with Graves' hyperthyroidism.

The V call is TRBV7-8, the J call TRBJ1-5; 8 positions match TRBD1. V was pared by 7 bases and J by 4 bases, with 9 bases of the junction left unmatched. Germline V gene sequence: CDR1 SGHVS, CDR2 FQNEAQ. The CDR3 totals 15 residues. The CDR3 loop is CASNDGQGWNQPQHF. CDR3 coding DNA: TGTGCCAGCAACGATGGACAGGGATGGAATCAGCCCCAGCATTTT. Complete variable domain (other parts from reference TRBV7-8 and TRBJ1-5): GAGVSQSPRYKVAKRGQDVALRCDPISGHVSLFWYQQALGQGPEFLTYFQNEAQLDKSGLPSDRFFAERPEGSVSTLKIQRTQQEDSAVYLCASNDGQGWNQPQHFGDGTRLSIL.

This chain links TRBV20-1 with TRBJ2-2; TRBD2 might be the D (6 bases). The V end was cut by 0 bases, the J end by 6 bases, with 20 bases between. Germline-derived CDR1 and CDR2 are DFQATT and SNEGSKA (reference sequence). This CDR3 has 17 residues. The CDR3 bases are TGCAGTGCTAGAGATTTGAAGGAAGCTAGCGAAGCCGGGGAGCTGTTTTTT. It codes for CSARDLKEASEAGELFF.

This clonotype was picked up a small number of times. The rearrangement links TRBV10-2 to TRBJ2-6; 11 bases agree with TRBD2. The CDR3 is made up of 20 amino acids. Germline values: CDR1 WSHSY, CDR2 SAAADI. Trimming took 3 bases from V and 4 from J; bases not matched to a gene: 14. CDR3 bases: TGCGCCAGCAGTGAATTAAGGCTAGCGGGGGGTCTGAAGGGGGCCAACGTCCTGACTTTC. Residues: CASSELRLAGGLKGANVLTF.

This chain connects TRBV19 to TRBJ2-7; TRBD1 matches 7 bases. This CDR3 is 14 amino acids long. The V and J ends lost 3 bases and 3 bases, in that order; junction bases with no gene match: 5. The V gene's germline CDR1 is LNHDA and CDR2 SQIVND (reference sequence). The CDR3, as DNA: TGTGCCAGTAGTATCGTGGGACAGAACTACGAGCAGTACTTC. This encodes CASSIVGQNYEQYF.

This clonotype was seen ten or more times. V and J are TRBV19 and TRBJ1-5, with 9 bases identical to TRBD1. V lost 8 bases to trimming and J lost 6 bases; unmatched junction nucleotides: 11. The CDR3 is 15 residues long. CDR1 is LNHDA and CDR2 is SQIVND in the germline V gene (reference sequence). CDR3 protein: CASRRDRVVGQPQHF. In DNA, the CDR3 is TGTGCCAGTCGCCGGGACAGGGTGGTGGGTCAGCCCCAGCATTTT.

Concerning this clonotype itself: Possible read error: a much larger clone is one base away. The chain employs TRBV7-9 and TRBJ1-5, with D possibly TRBD1 on 6 matching bases. There are 15 residues in the CDR3. In germline, CDR1 is SEHNR, CDR2 FQNEAQ (reference sequence). Trimming removed 5 bases from V and 3 bases from J, with 14 bases in between. CDR3 protein: CASSRTGTYNQPQHF. The CDR3 nucleotides are TGTGCCAGCAGCAGGACCGGGACATACAATCAGCCCCAGCATTTT.

The chain has TRBV7-2 and TRBJ2-5, with a weak D call TRBD2 (6 bases). The CDR3 extends over 13 amino acids. Germline values: CDR1 SGHTA, CDR2 FQGNSA. Trimming left V 4 bases short and J 2 bases short, with 8 bases between. Written as DNA, the CDR3 is TGTGCCAGCAGCTGGGACTTTCAAGAGACCCAGTACTTC. Its translation: CASSWDFQETQYF.

Ten or more counts support this clonotype. The chain joins TRBV25-1 to TRBJ2-2; 7 nucleotides agree with TRBD1. Germline CDR1 reads MGHDK; CDR2 reads SYGVNS. The V and J ends lost 2 bases and 3 bases, in that order; junction bases with no gene match: 6. This CDR3 spans 16 amino acids. The CDR3 protein is CASSERRGFDTGELFF. CDR3 DNA: TGTGCCAGCAGTGAACGCAGGGGGTTCGACACCGGGGAGCTGTTTTTT.